This T cell receptor beta chain originates from a study of early T cells in non-severe SARS-CoV-2 infection. V dropped 6 bases and J dropped 0 bases, with 12 bases sitting between them. The germline V gene has CDR1 MDHEN and CDR2 SYDVKM. This CDR3 is built from 15 residues. This clonotype has ten or more counts. TCRdb fed the 5' RACE reads into MiXCR, producing one record per CDR3 protein. The data contain tens of thousands of distinct CDR3 sequences, over 10% of them singletons. This TCR came from an adult who was a healthcare worker with PCR-confirmed SARS-CoV-2 infection or an uninfected control (not recorded which). The rearrangement links TRBV28 to TRBJ2-1; D call uncertain. The specimen was whole blood, collected at baseline. The CDR3 region is CASRVGLSSYNEQFF. The CDR3 bases are TGTGCCAGCAGGGTTGGTCTGAGCTCCTACAATGAGCAGTTCTTC.